One sample yielded the 15 T cell receptor beta chains listed below, sequenced in a study of cytomegalovirus exposure and HLA in healthy donors. The repertoire was sequenced with immunoSEQ multiplex PCR; TCRdb's copy has only in-frame clones and lacks some. The sample yields 120,000 or so clones, 86% seen once. Sequences were obtained from PBMCs. These receptors were taken from a young man in good health and CMV-seronegative.

V and J are TRBV9 and TRBJ1-2, with D possibly TRBD1 on 5 matching bases. Trimming stripped 7 bases from V and 5 bases from J, with 15 bases between. This CDR3 is 13 amino acids long. From germline, CDR1 is SGDLS and CDR2 YYNGEE. The CDR3 loop reads CASWGGTKYGYTF. CDR3 sequence (DNA): TGTGCCAGCTGGGGGGGGACCAAATATGGCTACACCTTC. Filled out from reference TRBV9 and TRBJ1-2, the complete variable domain reads DSGVTQTPKHLITATGQRVTLRCSPRSGDLSVYWYQQSLDQGLQFLIQYYNGEERAKGNILERFSAQQFPDLHSELNLSSLELGDSALYFCASWGGTKYGYTFGSGTRLTVV.

The chain couples TRBV7-9 to TRBJ2-7; 8 bases are shared with TRBD2. The J segment lost 3 bases and the V segment lost 5 bases, leaving 9 bases of the junction unmatched. Germline loops: CDR1 SEHNR, CDR2 FQNEAQ (reference sequence). The CDR3 is made up of 15 amino acids. The CDR3 DNA sequence: TGTGCCAGCAGCGCGGCGGGGGGTCGGGTCTACGAGCAGTACTTC. This codes for CASSAAGGRVYEQYF.

V and J are TRBV5-6 and TRBJ1-1; D unresolved. The CDR3 has 13 residues. The V end lost 0 bases, the J end lost 7 bases, and 10 bases lay between the germline ends. Germline V gene sequence: CDR1 SGHDT, CDR2 YYEEEE. Here the CDR3 reads CASSLDVVGEAFF. DNA for the CDR3: TGTGCCAGCAGCTTGGACGTAGTCGGTGAAGCTTTCTTT.

The rearrangement uses TRBV10-2 and TRBJ2-1; no firm D call. The CDR3 runs to 15 residues. Germline loops: CDR1 WSHSY, CDR2 SAAADI. V was clipped by 2 bases and J by 3 bases, with 11 bases between them. The CDR3 reads CASSELGQNYNEQFF. The DNA for the CDR3 is TGCGCCAGCAGTGAGCTAGGTCAGAACTACAATGAGCAGTTCTTC.

This sequence joins TRBV9 and TRBJ2-3, with D perhaps matching TRBD2 (5 bases). This CDR3 comprises 14 residues. Germline CDR1 reads SGDLS; CDR2 reads YYNGEE. V lost 0 bases, J lost 8 bases, and 13 bases lay in between. The CDR3 loop is CASSVASRDSTQYF. CDR3 nucleotide sequence: TGTGCCAGCAGCGTAGCTTCGAGGGATAGTACGCAGTATTTT. Complete variable domain (other parts from reference TRBV9 and TRBJ2-3): DSGVTQTPKHLITATGQRVTLRCSPRSGDLSVYWYQQSLDQGLQFLIQYYNGEERAKGNILERFSAQQFPDLHSELNLSSLELGDSALYFCASSVASRDSTQYFGPGTRLTVL.

V is TRBV30 and J is TRBJ2-7, with TRBD2 identical over 8 bases. The CDR3 is made up of 12 amino acids. After removal of 5 bases from V and 0 bases from J, the junction contained 0 bases not matched to a gene. CDR1 is GTSNPN and CDR2 is SVGIG in the germline V gene (reference sequence). The CDR3 DNA reads as TGTGCCTGGGGACTAGCCTCCTACGAGCAGTACTTC. Translated, it gives CAWGLASYEQYF. Using reference TRBV30 and TRBJ2-7 for the parts outside the CDR3, the full variable domain is SQTIHQWPATLVQPVGSPLSLECTVEGTSNPNLYWYRQAAGRGLQLLFYSVGIGQISSEVPQNLSASRPQDRQFILSSKKLLLSDSGFYLCAWGLASYEQYFGPGTRLTVT.

The V gene is TRBV18, the J gene TRBJ1-5, with D possibly TRBD1 on 5 matching bases. V lost 4 bases, J lost 7 bases, and 14 bases lay in between. The germline gives CDR1 KGHSH, CDR2 LQKENI. The CDR3 extends over 14 amino acids. In DNA, the CDR3 is TGTGCCAGCTCACTCGTCAGGGTGGGCCAGCCCCAGCATTTT. It encodes CASSLVRVGQPQHF.

This sequence joins TRBV18 and TRBJ1-1; TRBD1 matches at 7 bases. Looked up from germline, CDR1 is KGHSH and CDR2 is LQKENI. V lost 3 bases to trimming and J lost 6 bases; unmatched junction nucleotides: 4. This CDR3 region has 13 residues. The CDR3 is CASSPTGESEAFF. The CDR3 DNA sequence: TGTGCCAGCTCACCCACAGGGGAGTCTGAAGCTTTCTTT.

V usage is TRBV5-6 and J usage is TRBJ1-2; no reliable D call. The length of the CDR3 is 12 residues. Between the trimmed V and J ends, which lost 4 bases and 8 bases, there was a span of 12 bases. The germline V gene encodes CDR1 SGHDT and CDR2 YYEEEE. Here the CDR3 DNA reads TGTGCCAGCAGCGAGGGTACACAAGGCTACACCTTC. Translating gives CASSEGTQGYTF.

V is TRBV5-6 and J is TRBJ2-2, with D possibly matching TRBD2 (5 bases). Germline V lookup: CDR1 SGHDT, CDR2 YYEEEE. The germline V and J ends were trimmed by 5 bases and 6 bases, with 14 bases remaining between them. The CDR3 covers 14 residues. The CDR3 loop is CASREPGRAGELFF. CDR3 nucleotide sequence: TGTGCCAGCAGGGAACCGGGAAGGGCCGGGGAGCTGTTTTTT.

The V call is TRBV5-1, the J call TRBJ2-7, with 9 nucleotides matching TRBD2. The CDR3 contains 14 residues. Trimming cost V 0 bases and J 7 bases; bases outside gene matches: 5. Per germline, CDR1 SGHRS and CDR2 YFSETQ. The chain's CDR3 is CASSLDAGGLEQYF. For the CDR3, the DNA is TGCGCCAGCAGCTTGGATGCGGGAGGGTTGGAGCAGTACTTC.

The chain has TRBV4-2 and TRBJ2-7; 8 bases are a match to TRBD2. The CDR3 is 15 amino acids. Germline CDR1 and CDR2: LGHNA and YNFKEQ. V lost 1 base, J lost 4 bases, and 6 bases stayed unmatched. The CDR3 sequence: CASSQVSGGRYEQYF. The CDR3 DNA follows: TGTGCCAGCAGCCAAGTTTCGGGGGGGCGGTACGAGCAGTACTTC.

This clone has ten or more counts. The chain uses TRBV2 and TRBJ2-6; TRBD1 matches at 7 bases. Germline loops: CDR1 SNHLY, CDR2 FYNNEI. This CDR3 is 17 amino acids long. The V and J ends lost 4 bases and 1 base, in that order; junction bases with no gene match: 7. The DNA of the CDR3 is TGTGCCAGCAGTGTGCACGGGGACAGTTCTGGGGCCAACGTCCTGACTTTC. It encodes CASSVHGDSSGANVLTF.

This chain joins TRBV4-1 and TRBJ1-1; D ambiguous. The V gene's germline CDR1 is MGHRA and CDR2 YSYEKL. Trimming took 1 base from V and 2 from J, leaving 8 bases between them. This CDR3 has 14 residues. The chain's CDR3 is CASSQVAGNTEAFF. CDR3 in DNA: TGCGCCAGCAGCCAAGTCGCGGGAAACACTGAAGCTTTCTTT.

The chain is built from TRBV27 and TRBJ1-5; D is uncertain. CDR1 MNHEY and CDR2 SMNVEV come from the germline V gene (reference sequence). This CDR3 contains 15 residues. Trimming pared 6 bases from V and 2 bases from J, leaving 14 bases between. CDR3 coding DNA: TGTGCCAGCAGAGCCGCCGGGTGGGGCAATCAGCCCCAGCATTTT. This translates into CASRAAGWGNQPQHF.